This T cell receptor (beta chain) was identified during a study of blood T cell repertoires in COVID-19. About the study: The study drew acute and convalescent COVID-19 samples from the United States, Italy and Spain. Sources were T cells, B-cell-depleted T cells, or PBMCs; the material itself was cDNA or gDNA.

The ends were cut back, 0 bases at V and 3 bases at J, with 12 bases in the middle. The CDR3 is made up of 15 amino acids. The germline CDR1 and CDR2 sequences are SEHNR and FQNEAQ (reference sequence). In the original analysis: Amplification with reference gene primers provided the estimates of nucleated cell counts. Assay used: immunoSEQ multiplex PCR; TCRdb lists only in-frame clones, some missing. For V, J and clone size, that table is used; D and trimming come from the DNA. The sample lists roughly 150,000 clones, roughly 90% occurring once. The V and J genes are TRBV7-9 and TRBJ2-7; D may be TRBD1 (6 bases). The source material was peripheral blood. The receptor was derived from a man in his 60s with active or convalescent COVID-19. The CDR3 region has the DNA TGTGCCAGCAGCTTAGCAGAGACAGGCATCTACGAGCAGTACTTC. Protein sequence: CASSLAETGIYEQYF. The whole variable domain, remainder taken from reference TRBV7-9 and TRBJ2-7, is DTGVSQNPRHKITKRGQNVTFRCDPISEHNRLYWYRQTLGQGPEFLTYFQNEAQLEKSRLLSDRFSAERPKGSFSTLEIQRTEQGDSAMYLCASSLAETGIYEQYFGPGTRLTVT.